These 26 T cell receptor beta chains came from one sample sequenced in a study of shared clonotypes between healthy human individuals. CD45RO negativity and positive selection for CCR7 defined naive CD8 cells, a population that excluded terminally differentiated effector memory CD45RA+ cells. The method was immunoSEQ multiplex PCR; TCRdb's version includes in-frame clones alone and lacks a portion of them. The table shows about 2.2 million clones, with 93% occurring only once. Material: naive CD8+ T cells from PBMCs. These receptors originate from a young man in good health. Some clones in this sample may be carry-over from other donors' samples.

The rearrangement uses TRBV7-6 and TRBJ2-7; 10 bases map to TRBD1. V trimming: 4 bases; J trimming: 3 bases; junction bases outside the gene matches: 6. Germline V lookup: CDR1 SGHVS, CDR2 FNYEAQ. The CDR3 extends over 15 amino acids. The CDR3 bases are TGTGCCAGCAGCTCACCGGGACAGGGGAACTACGAGCAGTACTTC. It codes for CASSSPGQGNYEQYF.

The chain carries TRBV27 and TRBJ2-7, with D maybe TRBD2 (5 bases). CDR3 size: 16 residues. The germline gives CDR1 MNHEY, CDR2 SMNVEV (reference sequence). V dropped 1 base and J dropped 2 bases, with 15 bases sitting between them. This chain's CDR3 is CASSLLTPGGTYEQYF. In DNA form, the CDR3 reads TGTGCCAGCAGTTTATTGACACCCGGAGGTACCTACGAGCAGTACTTC.

The chain uses TRBV25-1 and TRBJ1-1; D perhaps matches TRBD1 (5 bases). Trimming took 2 bases from V and 8 from J, leaving 21 bases between them. Germline assignment: CDR1 MGHDK and CDR2 SYGVNS. The CDR3 contains 16 residues. CDR3 DNA sequence: TGTGCCAGCAGTGAAGCTCAAATTTATGGGGCAGGAGAAGCTTTCTTT. Translated, it gives CASSEAQIYGAGEAFF.

Remarks on this clone: Within the sample, other DNA sequences also encode this same CDR3. The V and J genes are TRBV7-9 and TRBJ2-7, with D maybe TRBD2 (5 bases). The CDR3 is 14 amino acids. Germline V gene data show CDR1 as SEHNR and CDR2 as FQNEAQ (reference sequence). V lost 1 base to trimming and J lost 3 bases, with 10 bases between them. CDR3 loop: CASSLGGPSYEQYF. CDR3 in DNA: TGTGCCAGCAGCTTAGGAGGGCCGAGCTACGAGCAGTACTTC. The entire variable domain, with the rest obtained from reference TRBV7-9 and TRBJ2-7, is as follows: DTGVSQNPRHKITKRGQNVTFRCDPISEHNRLYWYRQTLGQGPEFLTYFQNEAQLEKSRLLSDRFSAERPKGSFSTLEIQRTEQGDSAMYLCASSLGGPSYEQYFGPGTRLTVT.

This sequence joins TRBV7-3 and TRBJ2-2, with D possibly TRBD2 on 6 matching bases. This CDR3 is 18 amino acids long. Looked up from germline, CDR1 is SGHTA and CDR2 is FQGTGA. V lost 5 bases and J lost 3, with 22 bases in between. DNA of the CDR3: TGTGCCAGCAGCCCCCAGTGGAGCGGGTCCGTTGACACCGGGGAGCTGTTTTTT. Translating it yields CASSPQWSGSVDTGELFF.

The table lists this clone with a count of one. This chain uses TRBV27 with TRBJ2-7, with TRBD1 matching 7 bases. After removal of 6 bases from V and 4 bases from J, the junction contained 21 bases not matched to a gene. The germline V gene encodes CDR1 MNHEY and CDR2 SMNVEV (reference sequence). The CDR3 length is 18 residues. For the CDR3, the DNA is TGTGCCAGCAGAAAACCAAATATACTTAGGACAGGAGAGTACGAGCAGTACTTC. It specifies CASRKPNILRTGEYEQYF.

The gene calls are TRBV4-3 and TRBJ1-2; D unresolved. V shed 4 bases and J shed 6 bases, with 18 bases lying between them. Germline assignment: CDR1 LGHNA and CDR2 YSLEER. This CDR3 has 15 residues. The CDR3 region is CASSLFPTDADGYTF. DNA for the CDR3: TGCGCCAGCAGCCTTTTTCCGACGGATGCCGATGGCTACACCTTC.

The chain has TRBV6-1 and TRBJ1-2, with D possibly matching TRBD1 (6 bases). There are 12 residues in the CDR3. Germline values: CDR1 MNHNS, CDR2 SASEGT. The germline V and J ends were trimmed by 3 bases and 14 bases, with 16 bases remaining between them. CDR3 amino acids: CASSEFDRPPTF. In DNA, the CDR3 is TGTGCCAGCAGTGAGTTCGACAGGCCTCCTACCTTC.

The rearrangement joins TRBV7-3 to TRBJ2-3; 8 bases are shared with TRBD2. The CDR3 totals 16 residues. V dropped 2 bases and J dropped 2; count of bases not matched to a gene: 6. The germline gives CDR1 SGHTA, CDR2 FQGTGA. The CDR3 reads CASSLGREALTDTQYF. The CDR3 DNA is TGTGCCAGCAGCTTAGGGCGGGAGGCCCTCACAGATACGCAGTATTTT.

This clone is a singleton in its sample. This chain uses TRBV5-5 with TRBJ1-3; D not resolved. The CDR3 loop spans 11 amino acids. CDR1 and CDR2 (germline): SGHKS, YYEKEE (reference sequence). V gave up 7 bases and J gave up 8 bases, with 10 bases separating them. The CDR3 sequence is CASRGWDTIYF. The DNA for the CDR3 is TGTGCCAGCCGGGGTTGGGACACCATATATTTT.

V usage is TRBV19 and J usage is TRBJ1-1; 8 nucleotides match TRBD1. Unmatched junction bases numbered 12, after V lost 6 bases and J lost 6 bases. This CDR3 has 15 amino acids. The germline CDR1 and CDR2 sequences are LNHDA and SQIVND (reference sequence). CDR3 loop: CASSDRQRGQAEAFF. The CDR3 DNA sequence: TGTGCCAGTAGCGATCGACAGAGGGGACAGGCTGAAGCTTTCTTT.

This chain connects TRBV5-5 to TRBJ2-2, with 10 bases fitting TRBD1. Germline values: CDR1 SGHKS, CDR2 YYEKEE (reference sequence). The CDR3 extends over 14 amino acids. Trimming at V came to 4 bases and at J to 6 bases, leaving 3 bases not matched to a gene. The CDR3, as DNA: TGTGCCAGCAGCCCAGGGACAGGGGCCGGGGAGCTGTTTTTT. It encodes CASSPGTGAGELFF.

This chain uses TRBV29-1 with TRBJ1-1; possibly TRBD1 for D (5 bases). The CDR3 totals 13 residues. Trimming left V 4 bases short and J 6 bases short, with 15 bases between. From germline, CDR1 is SQVTM and CDR2 ANQGSEA. CDR3 nucleotide sequence: TGCAGCGTTGCAGTTCTGGGGCCTCCTGAAGCTTTCTTT. It codes for CSVAVLGPPEAFF.

The chain recombines TRBV6-1 with TRBJ2-1; 9 positions match TRBD2. Trimming took 3 bases from V and 5 from J; bases not matched to a gene: 8. Germline V gene lookup returns CDR1 MNHNS and CDR2 SASEGT. This CDR3 has 16 amino acids. CDR3 DNA sequence: TGTGCCAGCAGTGAGTTAGCGGGAGCGATTAACAATGAGCAGTTCTTC. The encoded protein is CASSELAGAINNEQFF.

This chain uses TRBV5-1 with TRBJ1-2, with a weak D call TRBD1 (5 bases). The CDR3 is 16 amino acids. Trimming removed 3 bases at V and 5 bases at J, with 20 bases between. Germline CDR1 SGHRS, CDR2 YFSETQ. The DNA for the CDR3 is TGCGCCAGCAGCTCCCCTCCAGGGCCTCCGTCGTATGGCTACACCTTC. Amino acid sequence: CASSSPPGPPSYGYTF. Complete variable domain (other parts from reference TRBV5-1 and TRBJ1-2): KAGVTQTPRYLIKTRGQQVTLSCSPISGHRSVSWYQQTPGQGLQFLFEYFSETQRNKGNFPGRFSGRQFSNSRSEMNVSTLELGDSALYLCASSSPPGPPSYGYTFGSGTRLTVV.

The rearrangement joins TRBV5-8 to TRBJ2-7, with 7 bases identical to TRBD2. CDR1 SGHTS and CDR2 YDEGEE come from the germline V gene. After removal of 3 bases from V and 7 bases from J, the junction contained 1 base not matched to a gene. CDR3 length: 11 amino acids. The chain's CDR3 is CASSSGGEQYF. Written as DNA, the CDR3 is TGTGCCAGCAGCTCCGGGGGGGAGCAGTACTTC.

This clone was seen only a few times. The sample has other DNA sequences that encode this CDR3 too. The chain carries TRBV9 and TRBJ1-1; 10 bases map to TRBD1. The CDR3 totals 14 residues. V lost 3 bases to trimming and J lost 4 bases; unmatched junction nucleotides: 3. Germline CDR1 is SGDLS and CDR2 is YYNGEE. Here the CDR3 reads CASSAGTGVTEAFF. CDR3 DNA sequence: TGTGCCAGCAGCGCTGGGACAGGGGTCACTGAAGCTTTCTTT.

This clone was counted once. The chain recombines TRBV4-1 with TRBJ2-2; no clear D gene. With 1 base removed from V and 5 bases from J, the gap between germline ends came to 11 bases. This CDR3 region has 15 residues. The germline V gene has CDR1 MGHRA and CDR2 YSYEKL. DNA of the CDR3: TGCGCCAGCAGCCAAGGAGTGACGTTTACCGGGGAGCTGTTTTTT. As protein: CASSQGVTFTGELFF.

As for this clone: The same CDR3 is also encoded by other DNA sequences in this sample. V gene TRBV27 combines with J gene TRBJ1-1; D remains ambiguous. CDR1 is MNHEY, CDR2 SMNVEV, per germline (reference sequence). V lost 3 bases and J 2 bases, leaving 4 bases between the germline ends. The CDR3 runs 12 residues. CDR3 sequence (DNA): TGTGCCAGCAGTTTTCTAAACACTGAAGCTTTCTTT. This gives the protein CASSFLNTEAFF.

V and J are TRBV7-9 and TRBJ2-7; a weak D match, TRBD1 (5 bases). The germline V gene encodes CDR1 SEHNR and CDR2 FQNEAQ (reference sequence). The V gene lost 5 bases and the J gene lost 3 bases, with 17 bases spanning the gap. The CDR3 is made up of 15 amino acids. The CDR3 here is CASSGAGTGNYEQYF. Written as DNA, the CDR3 is TGTGCCAGCAGCGGGGCAGGTACAGGAAACTACGAGCAGTACTTC.

V and J are TRBV21-1 and TRBJ1-5. TRBV21-1 is a pseudogene. The CDR3 covers 17 residues. The CDR3 DNA is TGTGCCAGCAGCAACGGGCCCGGTCGGATAAGCAATCAGCCCCAGCATTTT. It codes for CASSNGPGRISNQPQHF.

Regarding this clone: Other nucleotide sequences from this sample produce the same CDR3. The rearrangement links TRBV4-3 to TRBJ1-5; tentative D call: TRBD1 (5 bases). V dropped 0 bases and J dropped 1 base, with 7 bases sitting between them. Per germline, CDR1 LGHNA and CDR2 YSLEER. The CDR3 length is 15 residues. This CDR3 reads CASSQDGGSNQPQHF. The CDR3 DNA is TGCGCCAGCAGCCAAGACGGGGGGAGCAATCAGCCCCAGCATTTT.

This clone was found a few times. This sequence joins TRBV27 and TRBJ1-1; 9 bases map to TRBD1. Germline V gene lookup returns CDR1 MNHEY and CDR2 SMNVEV (reference sequence). J gave up 3 bases and V 6 bases, and 5 bases lay outside the gene matches. The CDR3 loop spans 14 amino acids. The CDR3: CASSIRQGDTEAFF. The CDR3 DNA follows: TGTGCCAGCAGCATAAGACAGGGGGACACTGAAGCTTTCTTT.

The chain recombines TRBV27 with TRBJ2-7; D is perhaps TRBD2 (7 bases). This CDR3 is 14 amino acids long. CDR1 and CDR2 from the germline V gene are MNHEY and SMNVEV (reference sequence). The V end lost 5 bases, the J end lost 6 bases, and 17 bases lay between the germline ends. The CDR3 nucleotides read TGTGCCAGCAGTACCCACAGGGAGGGGCCCGAGCAGTACTTC. Its translation is CASSTHREGPEQYF.

The chain links TRBV7-8 to TRBJ1-1; TRBD1 might be the D (6 bases). The germline V gene encodes CDR1 SGHVS and CDR2 FQNEAQ. The CDR3 totals 13 residues. V was shortened by 5 bases and J by 8 bases, with 15 bases between the two germline ends. CDR3 coding DNA: TGTGCCAGCAGCCCAGGGACAAGCAGAGAAGCTTTCTTT. This sequence encodes CASSPGTSREAFF.

This chain joins TRBV6-5 and TRBJ2-7; 11 bases are shared with TRBD2. Germline lookup yields CDR1 MNHEY and CDR2 SVGAGI. The V and J ends lost 2 bases and 5 bases, in that order; junction bases with no gene match: 5. This CDR3 region has 15 residues. The CDR3 bases are TGTGCCAGCAGTTACAAGACTAGCGGGAAGGACGAGCAGTACTTC. Protein sequence: CASSYKTSGKDEQYF.